This T cell receptor (beta chain) appears in the sequencing data of a study of vaccination effects on CD4 cells after COVID-19. Cultured cells yielded isolated CD4+ T cells after less than 11 days. From March to December 2020, the person had a SARS-CoV-2 infection that was confirmed by PCR. Participants completed two doses of the BNT162b2 or mRNA-1273 vaccine. As regards this clone: The antigen remains unidentified.

Only in-frame clones appear in the TCRdb table, and some are missing; sequencing was by immunoSEQ multiplex PCR. Altogether nearly 50,000 clones are present, about 74% being singletons, with the ten largest covering roughly 5.2%. V trimming: 6 bases; J trimming: 0 bases; junction bases outside the gene matches: 6. Per germline, CDR1 MNHEY and CDR2 SVGEGT. CDR3 size: 15 residues. The source is a human donor who had a prior SARS-CoV-2 infection. V gene TRBV6-2 or TRBV6-3 combines with J gene TRBJ2-3, with 7 bases identical to TRBD2. Here the sequenced sample was CD4+ T cells from PBMCs cultured without peptide, taken after COVID-19 vaccination. Here the CDR3 DNA reads TGTGCCAGCAGCCGACTAGCAACTAGCACAGATACGCAGTATTTT. As protein: CASSRLATSTDTQYF.